The rows below give T cell receptor beta chains drawn from one sample of a study of T-cell reconstitution after alpha-beta-depleted transplantation in children. MiXCR, applied by TCRdb to the PCR reads, yields one record per CDR3 protein. The table shows around 580,000 distinct CDR3 sequences, with 23% occurring only once. Here the sequenced sample was PBMCs, mostly from graft donor cells, taken 360 days after TCRalphabeta/CD19-depleted stem cell transplant. Every receptor here comes from a boy in the first two years of life who had a stem cell transplant for acute myeloid leukemia, so the T cells may come from the graft donor. Each CDR3 is given with its conserved first and last residue. Each record gives: clone size, D gene, V gene, J gene, CDR3 DNA, CDR3 protein. The D gene is left open where the match is weak. The size of a clone is reported for some rows only, either as once, few or many, or as a class for expanded clones.

.,TRBD2,TRBV10-3,TRBJ2-7,TGTGCCTCCCGGGACTATTCGAGCTCCTACGAGCAGTACTTC,CASRDYSSSYEQYF
many,TRBD2,TRBV7-3,TRBJ2-1,TGTGCCAGCAGACTAGCGGGGGGAAGCAATGAGCAGTTCTTC,CASRLAGGSNEQFF
.,.,TRBV25-1,TRBJ2-3,TGTGCCAGCAGTGAATGGCGGTGGGCCTCTCCCTCAGATACGCAGTATTTT,CASSEWRWASPSDTQYF
few,.,TRBV20-1,TRBJ1-2,TGCAGTGCGCCAAGGATCGTAACCTATGGCTACACCTTC,CSAPRIVTYGYTF
.,.,TRBV20-1,TRBJ1-1,TGCAGTGCTAGAGAATATGGGGGGCGTCGCTGGGACACTGAAGCTTTCTTT,CSAREYGGRRWDTEAFF
many,.,TRBV19,TRBJ1-2,TGTGCCAGTAGTATTAGGCCAGGGGTGGATGGCTACACCTTC,CASSIRPGVDGYTF
few,TRBD1,TRBV20-1,TRBJ1-3,TGCAGTGCTGGAGACAGGGGCGCAAACACCATATATTTT,CSAGDRGANTIYF
.,TRBD2,TRBV2,TRBJ2-5,TGTGCCAGCAGTGAACTTAGCGGGGGGAAAGAGACCCAGTACTTC,CASSELSGGKETQYF
many,.,TRBV6-5,TRBJ1-2,TGTGCCAGCAGAAGGGACAATGGCTACACCTTC,CASRRDNGYTF
many,.,TRBV12-3/TRBV12-4,TRBJ2-3,TGTGCCAGCAGTTTAACAGGTCTTTCTAGCACAGATACGCAGTATTTT,CASSLTGLSSTDTQYF
many,.,TRBV29-1,TRBJ2-2,TGCAGCGTTGATCAGGGGAACACCGGGGAGCTGTTTTTT,CSVDQGNTGELFF
.,.,TRBV6-5,TRBJ1-4,TGTGCCAGCAGTTCCACGGGAAAACTGTTTTTT,CASSSTGKLFF
.,.,TRBV6-2/TRBV6-3,TRBJ2-1,TGTGCCAGTACTGTTGGGTCTTGGGGCACCAATGAGCAGTTCTTC,CASTVGSWGTNEQFF
few,.,TRBV6-5,TRBJ2-3,TGTGCCAGCAGTTACACCGGGGGGCCCCCCACAGATACGCAGTATTTT,CASSYTGGPPTDTQYF
.,.,TRBV28,TRBJ1-2,TGTGCCAGCAGTTTAAATGGTAGGGGGACTGGAGGCTACACCTTC,CASSLNGRGTGGYTF
many,TRBD2,TRBV3-1,TRBJ2-1,TGTGCCAGCAGTAAGTCCCCTGCCGGACTAGCGTCTTACTCCTACAATGAGCAGTTCTTC,CASSKSPAGLASYSYNEQFF
many,.,TRBV29-1,TRBJ2-1,TGCAGCTCCCGAGTAGGTTCAAATAGATACAATGAGCAGTTCTTC,CSSRVGSNRYNEQFF
.,.,TRBV28,TRBJ2-3,TGTGCCAGCAGCGAGACCGGGACTCCCCCAGCAGATACGCAGTATTTT,CASSETGTPPADTQYF
many,.,TRBV7-2,TRBJ2-1,TGTGCCAGCAGCTTATCAAAGACCTATGAGCAGTTCTTC,CASSLSKTYEQFF
.,.,TRBV10-3,TRBJ2-5,TGTGCCATCAGTGAGGAGGGCAGCCGAAAAGAGACCCAGTACTTC,CAISEEGSRKETQYF
few,TRBD1,TRBV20-1,TRBJ2-7,TGCAGTGCTGACAGGGACCGGGAGCAGTACTTC,CSADRDREQYF
many,.,TRBV20-1,TRBJ2-7,TGCAGTGCTCCGGGACCCGCGGGCTACGAGCAGTACTTC,CSAPGPAGYEQYF
few,.,TRBV4-3,TRBJ2-7,TGCGCCAGCAGCCGGGACCTTTGGCGGGAGCAGTACTTC,CASSRDLWREQYF
many,TRBD2,TRBV20-1,TRBJ2-5,TGCAGTGCTAGAGATCTAGGGACTAGAGGTTTCGAGACCCAGTACTTC,CSARDLGTRGFETQYF
.,.,TRBV20-1,TRBJ1-5,TGCAGTGCTGGAGAGGGGGGCAATCAGCCCCAGCATTTT,CSAGEGGNQPQHF
.,TRBD1,TRBV12-3/TRBV12-4,TRBJ1-4,TGTGCCAGCAGCTCCGGGACAGGGGATGAAAAACTGTTTTTT,CASSSGTGDEKLFF
.,.,TRBV20-1,TRBJ1-2,TGCAGTGCTAGCCCCGCCTGGGTTAACTATGGCTACACCTTC,CSASPAWVNYGYTF
.,.,TRBV9,TRBJ2-2,TGTGCCAGCAGCACACGACGGAGCACCGGGGAGCTGTTTTTT,CASSTRRSTGELFF
many,.,TRBV7-2,TRBJ2-3,TGTGCCAGCAGCTTCCGGGGGGATACGCAGTATTTT,CASSFRGDTQYF
.,TRBD1,TRBV12-3/TRBV12-4,TRBJ1-2,TGTGCCAGCAGCCTGGACAGGGCTAGCTATGGCTACACCTTC,CASSLDRASYGYTF
.,.,TRBV12-3/TRBV12-4,TRBJ2-3,TGTGCCAGCAGGTTACGAGGGGGGAAGACAGATACGCAGTATTTT,CASRLRGGKTDTQYF
many,.,TRBV30,TRBJ2-7,TGTGCCTGGAGTCTATTAAACCGGGTCGTCTCCTACGAGCAGTACTTC,CAWSLLNRVVSYEQYF
.,.,TRBV5-1,TRBJ1-4,TGCGCCAGCAGCTTGGCACATGAGACTAATGAAAAACTGTTTTTT,CASSLAHETNEKLFF
many,TRBD2,TRBV3-1,TRBJ2-1,TGTGCCAGCAGCATTCAGCGGGGGGTTAGAAATGAGCAGTTCTTC,CASSIQRGVRNEQFF
many,TRBD2,TRBV20-1,TRBJ2-1,TGCAGTGCTAGAAGACTAGCGATCTACAATGAGCAGTTCTTC,CSARRLAIYNEQFF